The source of this TCR beta chain is a study of T cells in Graves' hyperthyroidism and ophthalmopathy. Overall study results and limits: In simple terms, a model built on 13 V-J features told ophthalmopathy apart from stable hyperthyroidism.

CDR1 is LNHDA, CDR2 SQIVND, per germline (reference sequence). The J segment lost 3 bases and the V segment lost 5 bases, leaving 11 bases of the junction unmatched. The CDR3 is 16 amino acids. Researchers amplified the TCR beta CDR3 regions from RNA transcripts. The HTBI primer set drove a first-round RT-PCR of the TCR CDR3. Each CDR3 protein gets one entry after TCRdb re-called the multiplex PCR reads with MiXCR. The sample lists a few hundred thousand distinct CDR3 sequences, 15% to 18% seen once, with around 7.3% in the top ten. About this clonotype: The antigen is not known.

The receptor was isolated from a woman under 30 with Graves' hyperthyroidism. The chain employs TRBV19 and TRBJ1-2, with 8 bases that match TRBD1. Sequencing was carried out using blood. The CDR3 region has the DNA TGTGCCAGTAGTGCCTGGGACAGGTTGGAGTACTATGGCTACACCTTC. Amino acid sequence: CASSAWDRLEYYGYTF. The entire variable domain, with the rest obtained from reference TRBV19 and TRBJ1-2, is as follows: DGGITQSPKYLFRKEGQNVTLSCEQNLNHDAMYWYRQDPGQGLRLIYYSQIVNDFQKGDIAEGYSVSREKKESFPLTVTSAQKNPTAFYLCASSAWDRLEYYGYTFGSGTRLTVV.